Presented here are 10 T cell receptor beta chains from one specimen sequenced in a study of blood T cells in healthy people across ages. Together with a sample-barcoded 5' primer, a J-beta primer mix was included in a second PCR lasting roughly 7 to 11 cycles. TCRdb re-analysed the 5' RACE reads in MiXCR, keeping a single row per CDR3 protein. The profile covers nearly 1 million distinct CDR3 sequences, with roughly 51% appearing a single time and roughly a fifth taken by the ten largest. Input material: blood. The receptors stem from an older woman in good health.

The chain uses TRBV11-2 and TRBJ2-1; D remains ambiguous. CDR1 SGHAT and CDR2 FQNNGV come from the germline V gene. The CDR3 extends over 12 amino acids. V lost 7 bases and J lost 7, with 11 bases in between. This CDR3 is CASTERRNEQFF. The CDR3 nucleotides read TGTGCCAGCACCGAAAGGAGAAATGAGCAGTTCTTC.

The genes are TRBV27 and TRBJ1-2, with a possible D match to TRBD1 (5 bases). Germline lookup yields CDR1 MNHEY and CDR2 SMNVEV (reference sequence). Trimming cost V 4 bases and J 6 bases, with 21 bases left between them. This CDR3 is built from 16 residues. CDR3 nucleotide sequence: TGTGCCAGCAGTTGGGGGGGGATGACTACAGTTGATGGCTACACCTTC. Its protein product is CASSWGGMTTVDGYTF.

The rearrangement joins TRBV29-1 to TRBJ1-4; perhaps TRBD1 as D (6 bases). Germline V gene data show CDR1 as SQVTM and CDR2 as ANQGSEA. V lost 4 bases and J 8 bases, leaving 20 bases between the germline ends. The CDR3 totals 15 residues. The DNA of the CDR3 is TGCAGCGTTGGAATGGCAAGGTCGGGGGCCGAAAAACTGTTTTTT. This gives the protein CSVGMARSGAEKLFF. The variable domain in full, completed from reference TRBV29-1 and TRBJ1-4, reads SAVISQKPSRDICQRGTSLTIQCQVDSQVTMMFWYRQQPGQSLTLIATANQGSEATYESGFVIDKFPISRPNLTFSTLTVSNMSPEDSSIYLCSVGMARSGAEKLFFGSGTQLSVL.

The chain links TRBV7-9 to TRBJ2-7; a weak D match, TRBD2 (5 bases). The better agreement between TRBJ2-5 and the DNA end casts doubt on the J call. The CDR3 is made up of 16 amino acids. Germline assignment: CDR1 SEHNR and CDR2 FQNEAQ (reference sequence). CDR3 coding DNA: TGTGCCAGCAGCTTACTTCCGGACGAAGGAGGCCTGACCCAGTACTTC. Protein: CASSLLPDEGGLTQYF.

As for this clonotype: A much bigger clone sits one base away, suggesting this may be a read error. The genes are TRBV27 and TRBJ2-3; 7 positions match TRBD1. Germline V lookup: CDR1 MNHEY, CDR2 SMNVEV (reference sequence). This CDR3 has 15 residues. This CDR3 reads CANSLGGQETDTQYF. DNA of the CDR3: TGTGCCAACAGTTTAGGAGGACAGGAGACAGATACGCAGTATTTT.

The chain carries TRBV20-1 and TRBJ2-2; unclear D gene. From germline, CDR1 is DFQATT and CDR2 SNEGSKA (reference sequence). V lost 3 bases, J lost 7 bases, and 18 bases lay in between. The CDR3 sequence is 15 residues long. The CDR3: CSASNGPIYSGELFF. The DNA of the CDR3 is TGCAGTGCTAGTAACGGTCCTATTTACAGCGGGGAGCTGTTTTTT.

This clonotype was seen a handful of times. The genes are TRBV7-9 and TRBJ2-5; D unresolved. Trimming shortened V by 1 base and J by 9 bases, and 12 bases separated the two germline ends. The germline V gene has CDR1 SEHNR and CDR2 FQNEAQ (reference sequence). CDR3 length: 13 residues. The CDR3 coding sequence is TGTGCCAGCAGCTTAGGAACTCTCCCGTCCCAGTACTTC. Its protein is CASSLGTLPSQYF.

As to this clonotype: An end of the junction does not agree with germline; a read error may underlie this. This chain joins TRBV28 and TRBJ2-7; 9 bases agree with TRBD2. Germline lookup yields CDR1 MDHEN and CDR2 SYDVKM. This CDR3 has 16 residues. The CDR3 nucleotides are TGTACCAGCAGTTTAGGAATGCTAGCGGGAACGTACGAGCAGTACTTC. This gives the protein CTSSLGMLAGTYEQYF.

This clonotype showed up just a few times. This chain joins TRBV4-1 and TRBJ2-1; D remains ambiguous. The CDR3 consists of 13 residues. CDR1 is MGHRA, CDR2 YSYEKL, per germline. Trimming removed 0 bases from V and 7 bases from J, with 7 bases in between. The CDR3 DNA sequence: TGCGCCAGCAGCCAAGATGATCGGAATGAGCAGTTCTTC. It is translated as CASSQDDRNEQFF.

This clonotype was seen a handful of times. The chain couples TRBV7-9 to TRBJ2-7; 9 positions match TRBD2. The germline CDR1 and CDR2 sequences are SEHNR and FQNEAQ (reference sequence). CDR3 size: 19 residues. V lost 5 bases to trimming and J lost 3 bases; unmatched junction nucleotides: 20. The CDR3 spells CASSPTALYGLAGIYEQYF. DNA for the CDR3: TGTGCCAGCAGCCCCACTGCCCTGTATGGTCTAGCGGGAATCTACGAGCAGTACTTC.